Below are 17 T cell receptor beta chains sequenced from a single sample in a study of blood T cell repertoires in COVID-19. Measured with immunoSEQ multiplex PCR; TCRdb has only the in-frame clones, and not every one. The sample yields roughly 60,000 clones, roughly 79% seen once. Sequenced sample: peripheral blood. These receptor sequences come from a human donor in a cohort sampled during active COVID-19.

This sequence joins TRBV10-3 and TRBJ2-5, with 7 bases that match TRBD1. The CDR3 totals 14 residues. Germline values: CDR1 ENHRY, CDR2 SYGVKD. The junction had 7 bases not matched to a gene; V was cut back by 6 bases and J by 3 bases. The CDR3 is CAISPTGPKETQYF. In DNA form, the CDR3 reads TGTGCCATCAGCCCGACAGGGCCCAAAGAGACCCAGTACTTC.

The CDR3, as DNA: TGCGCCAGCAGCTTGGGGGAGAGCAATCAGCCCCAGCATTTT. This translates into CASSLGESNQPQHF. This chain joins TRBV5-1 and TRBJ1-5; D gene ambiguous. The V and J ends lost 0 bases and 1 base respectively, with 5 bases between them. The CDR3 runs 14 residues. The germline CDR1 and CDR2 sequences are SGHRS and YFSETQ.

The chain employs TRBV7-2 and TRBJ1-4, with D perhaps TRBD1 (6 bases). Germline lookup yields CDR1 SGHTA and CDR2 FQGNSA. V was shortened by 8 bases and J by 8 bases, with 15 bases between the two germline ends. This CDR3 has 13 amino acids. This CDR3 is CASSFAGGEKLFF. CDR3 DNA: TGTGCCAGCTCTTTTGCGGGGGGCGAAAAACTGTTTTTT. Full variable domain (missing parts from reference TRBV7-2 and TRBJ1-4): GAGVSQSPSNKVTEKGKDVELRCDPISGHTALYWYRQSLGQGLEFLIYFQGNSAPDKSGLPSDRFSAERTGGSVSTLTIQRTQQEDSAVYLCASSFAGGEKLFFGSGTQLSVL.

This clone has at least ten counts. V is TRBV5-1 and J is TRBJ2-7; 8 bases map to TRBD1. The V gene end was trimmed by 0 bases and the J gene end by 4 bases; junction bases not matched to a gene: 18. Germline V gene data show CDR1 as SGHRS and CDR2 as YFSETQ. CDR3 length: 19 amino acids. CDR3 amino acids: CASSLAPRAWQGAKYEQYF. CDR3 nucleotide sequence: TGCGCCAGCAGCTTGGCGCCACGCGCTTGGCAGGGGGCTAAATACGAGCAGTACTTC.

This clone was found once. The V and J genes are TRBV2 and TRBJ2-2; 8 bases map to TRBD1. Trimming at V came to 3 bases and at J to 6 bases, leaving 6 bases not matched to a gene. The germline CDR1 and CDR2 sequences are SNHLY and FYNNEI. This CDR3 is 15 amino acids long. The DNA of the CDR3 is TGTGCCAGCAGTGACCAGGGGGCGAGGTCCGGGGAGCTGTTTTTT. It is translated as CASSDQGARSGELFF.

V usage is TRBV3-1 (or the pseudogene TRBV3-2) and J usage is TRBJ2-7; 7 bases are shared with TRBD1. The CDR3 covers 16 residues. V was clipped by 0 bases and J by 2 bases; unmatched bases: 7. CDR1 is LGHDT, CDR2 YNNKEL, per germline (reference sequence). CDR3 sequence reads: CASSQDQQGSPYEQYF. CDR3 nucleotides: TGTGCCAGCAGCCAAGATCAACAGGGGAGCCCCTACGAGCAGTACTTC.

The genes are TRBV4-2 and TRBJ2-5; TRBD2 is a possible D gene (6 bases). Germline CDR1 reads LGHNA; CDR2 reads YNFKEQ. This CDR3 has 12 amino acids. The V gene lost 4 bases and the J gene lost 5 bases, with 8 bases spanning the gap. The CDR3 sequence: CASSPGEETQYF. CDR3 nucleotide sequence: TGTGCCAGCAGCCCGGGGGAGGAGACCCAGTACTTC.

This clone was counted between two and nine times. The chain recombines TRBV19 with TRBJ2-3, with TRBD2 matching 11 bases. Germline-derived CDR1 and CDR2 are LNHDA and SQIVND (reference sequence). V was clipped by 5 bases and J by 2 bases; unmatched bases: 6. The CDR3 covers 16 residues. CDR3 loop: CASSSLAGGITDTQYF. CDR3 nucleotides: TGTGCCAGTAGTTCTCTAGCGGGGGGCATCACAGATACGCAGTATTTT.

The chain is built from TRBV2 and TRBJ2-3, with a tentative D call TRBD2 (5 bases). Trimming took off 3 bases at V and 2 bases at J, with 12 bases between the two ends. Germline V lookup: CDR1 SNHLY, CDR2 FYNNEI. This CDR3 is built from 15 residues. The CDR3 region has the DNA TGTGCCAGCAGTGAGGCGTCAGCGGCCACAGATACGCAGTATTTT. Encoded protein: CASSEASAATDTQYF.

This chain links TRBV6-6 with TRBJ1-2, with D hard to call. Trimming shortened V by 1 base and J by 10 bases, and 7 bases separated the two germline ends. Looked up from germline, CDR1 is MNHNY and CDR2 is SVGAGI (reference sequence). The CDR3 is 11 residues long. The CDR3 sequence: CASSYLRDYTF. The CDR3 DNA is TGTGCCAGCAGTTACTTACGCGACTACACCTTC.

This clone was detected ten times or more. The V gene is TRBV3-1 (or the pseudogene TRBV3-2), the J gene TRBJ1-6; D gene unclear. Germline lookup yields CDR1 LGHDT and CDR2 YNNKEL (reference sequence). This CDR3 contains 13 residues. V dropped 6 bases and J dropped 4 bases, with 7 bases sitting between them. In DNA, the CDR3 is TGTGCCAGCAGTTCCGCGTATAATTCACCCCTCCACTTT. Amino acids: CASSSAYNSPLHF.

V is TRBV6-1 and J is TRBJ2-4; the D gene is possibly TRBD1 (5 bases). The CDR3 consists of 14 residues. V shed 3 bases and J shed 1 base, with 7 bases lying between them. CDR1 is MNHNS and CDR2 is SASEGT in the germline V gene. The chain's CDR3 is CASSEAGAKNIQYF. The CDR3 DNA reads TGTGCCAGCAGTGAGGCAGGGGCCAAAAACATTCAGTACTTC.

This sequence joins TRBV2 and TRBJ2-4; tentative D call: TRBD2 (7 bases). V lost 5 bases and J lost 0, with 14 bases in between. Germline lookup yields CDR1 SNHLY and CDR2 FYNNEI. CDR3 length: 16 amino acids. The CDR3 sequence: CASSTSGGLAKNIQYF. CDR3 DNA: TGTGCCAGCAGTACCTCGGGGGGCCTAGCCAAAAACATTCAGTACTTC.

The chain is built from TRBV5-5 and TRBJ2-5; 8 bases line up with TRBD2. This CDR3 is built from 16 residues. Germline assignment: CDR1 SGHKS and CDR2 YYEKEE (reference sequence). The V segment lost 4 bases and the J segment 6 bases; nucleotides outside the gene matches: 14. CDR3 loop: CASSMLSGTRVKTQYF. Written as DNA, the CDR3 is TGTGCCAGCAGCATGCTCTCCGGGACTAGGGTCAAGACCCAGTACTTC.

This rearrangement joins TRBV15 to TRBJ1-4; D remains unclear. The CDR3 runs 17 residues. Trimming cost V 3 bases and J 7 bases, with 21 bases left between them. Germline V gene data show CDR1 as LNHNV and CDR2 as YYDKDF (reference sequence). CDR3 nucleotides: TGTGCCACCAGCAGTCCTCAGGAGGAGGTGGTTGGTGAAAAACTGTTTTTT. This encodes CATSSPQEEVVGEKLFF.

The J gene is TRBJ2-1, the V gene TRBV7-8; TRBD2 aligns across 9 bases. Germline CDR1 and CDR2: SGHVS and FQNEAQ. The CDR3 contains 14 residues. The J segment lost 10 bases and the V segment lost 3 bases, leaving 7 bases of the junction unmatched. CDR3 sequence (DNA): TGTGCCAGCAGCTTTGCGGGGGGGGTAGGCGAGCAGTTCTTC. Amino acid sequence: CASSFAGGVGEQFF.

The gene calls are TRBV4-1 and TRBJ2-2; tentatively, D is TRBD1 (5 bases). Germline-derived CDR1 and CDR2 are MGHRA and YSYEKL. Trimming took 1 base from V and 2 from J, leaving 8 bases between them. CDR3 length: 15 residues. The CDR3 loop reads CASSQVQGNTGELFF. The CDR3 DNA reads as TGCGCCAGCAGCCAAGTCCAGGGAAACACCGGGGAGCTGTTTTTT.